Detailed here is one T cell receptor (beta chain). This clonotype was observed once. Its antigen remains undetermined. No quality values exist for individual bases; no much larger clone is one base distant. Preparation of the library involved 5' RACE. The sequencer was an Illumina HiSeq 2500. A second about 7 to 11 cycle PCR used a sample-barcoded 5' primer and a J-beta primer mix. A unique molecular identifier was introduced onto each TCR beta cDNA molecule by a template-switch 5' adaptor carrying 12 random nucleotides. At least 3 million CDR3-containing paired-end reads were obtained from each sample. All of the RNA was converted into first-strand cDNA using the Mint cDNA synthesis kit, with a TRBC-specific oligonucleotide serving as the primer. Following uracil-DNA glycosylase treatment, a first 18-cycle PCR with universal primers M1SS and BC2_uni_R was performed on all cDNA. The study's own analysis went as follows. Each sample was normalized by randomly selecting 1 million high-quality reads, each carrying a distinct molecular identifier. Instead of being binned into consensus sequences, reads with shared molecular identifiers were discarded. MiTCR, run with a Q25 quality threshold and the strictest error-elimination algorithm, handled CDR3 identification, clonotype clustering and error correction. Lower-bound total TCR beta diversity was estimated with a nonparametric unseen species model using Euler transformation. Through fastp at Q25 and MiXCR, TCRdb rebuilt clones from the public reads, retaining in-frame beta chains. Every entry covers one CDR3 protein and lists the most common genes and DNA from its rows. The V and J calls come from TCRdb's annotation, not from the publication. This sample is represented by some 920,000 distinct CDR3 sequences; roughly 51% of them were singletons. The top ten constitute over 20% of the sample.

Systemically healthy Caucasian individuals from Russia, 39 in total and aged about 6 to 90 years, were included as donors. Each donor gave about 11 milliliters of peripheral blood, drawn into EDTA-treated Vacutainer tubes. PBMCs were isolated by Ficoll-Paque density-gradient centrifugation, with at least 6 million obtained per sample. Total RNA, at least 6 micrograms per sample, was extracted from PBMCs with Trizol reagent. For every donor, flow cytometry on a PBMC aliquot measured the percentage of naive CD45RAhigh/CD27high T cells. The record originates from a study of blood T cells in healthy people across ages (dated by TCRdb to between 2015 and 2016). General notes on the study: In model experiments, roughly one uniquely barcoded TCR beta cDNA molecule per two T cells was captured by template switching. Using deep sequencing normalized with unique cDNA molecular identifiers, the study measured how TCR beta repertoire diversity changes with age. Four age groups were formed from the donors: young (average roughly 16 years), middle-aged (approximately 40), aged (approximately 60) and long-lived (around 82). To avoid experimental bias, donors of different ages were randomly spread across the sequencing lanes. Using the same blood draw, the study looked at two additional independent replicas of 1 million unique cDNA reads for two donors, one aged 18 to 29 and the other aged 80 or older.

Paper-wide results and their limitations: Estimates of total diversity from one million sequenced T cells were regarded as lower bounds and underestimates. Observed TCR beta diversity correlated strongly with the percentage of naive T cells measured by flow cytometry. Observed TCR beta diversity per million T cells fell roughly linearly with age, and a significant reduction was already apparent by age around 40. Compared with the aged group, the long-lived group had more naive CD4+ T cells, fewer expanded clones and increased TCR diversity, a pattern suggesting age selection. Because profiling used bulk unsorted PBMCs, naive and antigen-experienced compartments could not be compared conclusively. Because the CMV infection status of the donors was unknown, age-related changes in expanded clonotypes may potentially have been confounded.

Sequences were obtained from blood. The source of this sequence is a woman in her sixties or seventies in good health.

The DNA sequence is given as TGTGCCAGCAGCTCTAAGAGTCCCCCGGGACAGAAGTACTTC. Translated, it reads CASSSKSPPGQKYF. Recombination joined TRBV7-9 with TRBJ2-5, and TRBD1 matches 7 of the central bases. The germline V gene (reference sequence) provides CDR1 SEHNR and CDR2 FQNEAQ. Spanning cysteine to phenylalanine, the CDR3 consists of 14 amino acids. The entry retains the CDR3 DNA only, 42 bases that are in frame from base 1. Compared with germline, V lacks 4 bases and J lacks 12 bases; bases without a gene match: 14.